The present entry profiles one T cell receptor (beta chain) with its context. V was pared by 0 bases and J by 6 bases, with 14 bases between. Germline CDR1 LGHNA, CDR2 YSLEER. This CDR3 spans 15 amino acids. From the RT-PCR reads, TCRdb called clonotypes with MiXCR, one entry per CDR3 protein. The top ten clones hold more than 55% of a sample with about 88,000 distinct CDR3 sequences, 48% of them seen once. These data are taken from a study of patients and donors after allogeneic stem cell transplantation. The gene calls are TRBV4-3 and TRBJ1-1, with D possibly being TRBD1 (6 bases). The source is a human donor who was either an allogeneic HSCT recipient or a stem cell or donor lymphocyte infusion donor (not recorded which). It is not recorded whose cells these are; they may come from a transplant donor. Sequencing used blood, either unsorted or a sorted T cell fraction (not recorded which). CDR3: CASSQDAGAGAEAFF. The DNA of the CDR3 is TGCGCCAGCAGCCAAGATGCGGGGGCCGGTGCTGAAGCTTTCTTT.